The 2 T cell receptor beta chains given below trace back to one sample, sequenced in a study of T-cell reconstitution after alpha-beta-depleted transplantation in children. Unique molecular identifiers were built into the TCRbeta library. TCRdb ran MiXCR on the PCR reads and lists one entry per CDR3 protein. The sample holds about 200,000 distinct CDR3 sequences, approximately 17% seen once. Here the sequenced sample was PBMCs, mostly from graft donor cells, taken 360 days after TCRalphabeta/CD19-depleted stem cell transplant. These receptors all come from a male patient between 2 and 10 years old who had a stem cell transplant for acute lymphoblastic leukemia, so the T cells may come from the graft donor.

This rearrangement joins TRBV3-1 to TRBJ1-1; D possibly corresponds to TRBD1 (5 bases). The length of the CDR3 is 15 residues. The V end was cut by 3 bases, the J end by 1 base, with 12 bases between. Germline lookup yields CDR1 LGHDT and CDR2 YNNKEL (reference sequence). Here the CDR3 reads CASSHYRDGNTEAFF. CDR3 nucleotides: TGTGCCAGCAGCCACTATCGGGACGGGAACACTGAAGCTTTCTTT.

V is TRBV5-1 and J is TRBJ1-4; D is perhaps TRBD1 (5 bases). Trimming stripped 0 bases from V and 4 bases from J, with 10 bases between. This CDR3 comprises 15 residues. Germline assignment: CDR1 SGHRS and CDR2 YFSETQ. Here the CDR3 DNA reads TGCGCCAGCAGCTTGGTGGGGGTCAATAATGAAAAACTGTTTTTT. This translates into CASSLVGVNNEKLFF.